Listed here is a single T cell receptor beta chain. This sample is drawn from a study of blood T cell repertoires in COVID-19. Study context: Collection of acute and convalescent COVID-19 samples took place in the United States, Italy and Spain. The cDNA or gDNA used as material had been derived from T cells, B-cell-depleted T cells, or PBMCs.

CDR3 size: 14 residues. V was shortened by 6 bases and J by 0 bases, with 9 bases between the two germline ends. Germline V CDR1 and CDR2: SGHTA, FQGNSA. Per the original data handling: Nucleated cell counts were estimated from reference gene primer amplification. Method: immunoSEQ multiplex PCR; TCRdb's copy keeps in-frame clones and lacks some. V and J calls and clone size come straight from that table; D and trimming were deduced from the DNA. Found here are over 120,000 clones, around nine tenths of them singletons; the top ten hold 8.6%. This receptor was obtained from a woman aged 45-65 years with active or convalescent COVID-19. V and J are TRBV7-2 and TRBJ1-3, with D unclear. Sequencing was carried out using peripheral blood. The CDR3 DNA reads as TGTGCCAGCAGGTCAGGTTTCTCTGGAAACACCATATATTTT. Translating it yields CASRSGFSGNTIYF.